Below, one T cell receptor (beta chain) is given with its context. No antigen is known for it. These data belong to a study of radiotherapy plus CTLA-4 blockade in lung cancer. The study's findings and limits: Radiotherapy was combined with ipilimumab, and tumor-derived TCR clones then expanded in blood. Increased serum interferon-beta after radiation also reportedly predicted response strongly.

Germline CDR1 reads LNHNV; CDR2 reads YYDKDF (reference sequence). Trimming left V 0 bases short and J 9 bases short, with 9 bases between. The CDR3 consists of 13 residues. Produced via immunoSEQ multiplex PCR; TCRdb's table is partial and in-frame only. The sample holds approximately 73,000 clones, around 90% seen once. Enrolled patients, whose metastatic non-small-cell lung cancer was chemo-refractory, received focal radiation plus CTLA-4 blockade with ipilimumab. Source: peripheral blood, taken from a patient treated with radiotherapy plus ipilimumab. The chain couples TRBV15 to TRBJ2-4, with TRBD2 as a possible D gene (5 bases). This TCR was recovered from a human donor with non-small cell lung cancer that progressed on radiotherapy plus ipilimumab. The CDR3 protein is CATSRDTEAIQYF. In DNA, the CDR3 is TGTGCCACCAGCAGAGATACGGAGGCCATTCAGTACTTC.